Below, 11 T cell receptor beta chains from the same sample are listed, as sequenced in a study of molecular identifiers for immune sequencing clone quantification. Using its own MiXCR run on the PCR reads, TCRdb lists one record per CDR3 protein. This sample has approximately 500,000 distinct CDR3 sequences, with around 23% found just once. Material: naive CD8+ T cells from blood, with Jurkat cell RNA spiked in. The subset was: FACS-sorted CD8+CD4-CCR7+CD45RA+ naive T cells. The receptors come from a human donor in good health. Some libraries in this study had Jurkat cell RNA spiked in.

This clonotype is a singleton in its sample. This chain links TRBV12-3 or TRBV12-4 with TRBJ2-5, with D unclear. The CDR3 consists of 16 residues. V was cut by 3 bases and J by 0 bases, with 14 bases left in between. As DNA, the CDR3 is TGTGCCAGCAGTTTGGTGCCAGCCGAGTACCAAGAGACCCAGTACTTC. This codes for CASSLVPAEYQETQYF.

This clonotype came up many times. The genes are TRBV4-3 and TRBJ2-7; 9 positions match TRBD1. This CDR3 comprises 16 residues. The germline V gene encodes CDR1 LGHNA and CDR2 YSLEER. V was clipped by 0 bases and J by 4 bases; unmatched bases: 7. The CDR3 bases are TGCGCCAGCAGCCAAGATTCAACAGGGGGCTTGTACGAGCAGTACTTC. The encoded protein is CASSQDSTGGLYEQYF.

This clonotype came up many times. The rearrangement uses TRBV5-6 and TRBJ1-5; D is undetermined. Trimming removed 4 bases at V and 6 bases at J, with 14 bases between. Looked up from germline, CDR1 is SGHDT and CDR2 is YYEEEE. The CDR3 is 14 residues long. The CDR3: CASSLMEAGQPQHF. CDR3 sequence (DNA): TGTGCCAGCAGCCTCATGGAGGCTGGTCAGCCCCAGCATTTT.

This clonotype was counted a single time. The CDR3 carries no conserved terminal phenylalanine or tryptophan, so it likely arises from a read error. It is unclear where the CDR3 begins or ends on the DNA, so no DNA is shown, and the CDR3 is as TCRdb lists it. The V and J genes are TRBV2 and TRBJ2-7; the D call of TRBD2 is as the table states it, not checked on the DNA. Germline V lookup: CDR1 SNHLY, CDR2 FYNNEI. With termini counted, the CDR3 has 12 amino acids. The CDR3 sequence is CASSGETFATYL.

This chain connects TRBV20-1 to TRBJ1-1; D uncertain. CDR3 length: 16 amino acids. From germline, CDR1 is DFQATT and CDR2 SNEGSKA (reference sequence). V shed 0 bases and J shed 1 base, with 15 bases lying between them. The CDR3 protein is CSARDPGWAGNTEAFF. CDR3 bases: TGCAGTGCTAGAGATCCGGGGTGGGCAGGGAACACTGAAGCTTTCTTT.

This clonotype has at least ten counts. V and J are TRBV7-9 and TRBJ2-7; D not certain. This CDR3 region has 13 residues. The V end lost 0 bases, the J end lost 4 bases, and 7 bases lay between the germline ends. Looked up from germline, CDR1 is SEHNR and CDR2 is FQNEAQ (reference sequence). The CDR3 nucleotides are TGTGCCAGCAGCTTAGCGGTAGGGTACGAGCAGTACTTC. Residues: CASSLAVGYEQYF.

J is TRBJ2-3 and V is TRBV5-4, with a tentative D call TRBD2 (5 bases). The V gene's germline CDR1 is SGHNT and CDR2 YYREEE (reference sequence). The V and J ends lost 3 bases and 8 bases respectively, with 16 bases between them. This CDR3 is built from 14 residues. DNA for the CDR3: TGTGCCAGCAGCTCGCCGCCCACACTAGGTACGCAGTATTTT. This encodes CASSSPPTLGTQYF.

This clonotype was found many times. V and J are TRBV7-2 and TRBJ2-3; 11 bases align to TRBD2. This CDR3 has 17 amino acids. The V segment lost 0 bases and the J segment 5 bases; nucleotides outside the gene matches: 7. Germline V gene data show CDR1 as SGHTA and CDR2 as FQGNSA. The DNA of the CDR3 is TGTGCCAGCAGCTTAGCCCGGGGACTAGCGGCACAAGATACGCAGTATTTT. Protein product: CASSLARGLAAQDTQYF.

This clonotype was recorded a few times. The J gene is TRBJ1-5, the V gene TRBV7-9; TRBD1 agrees at 9 bases. The CDR3 loop spans 16 amino acids. Germline V gene lookup returns CDR1 SEHNR and CDR2 FQNEAQ (reference sequence). V dropped 3 bases and J dropped 4; count of bases not matched to a gene: 7. The CDR3 DNA reads TGTGCCAGCAGCTTCTGGGGACAGGGACGTAATCAGCCCCAGCATTTT. Its protein is CASSFWGQGRNQPQHF.

This clonotype occurred a few times. The rearrangement uses TRBV2 and TRBJ2-7; no clear D gene. V was trimmed by 1 base and J by 2 bases, leaving 9 bases between them. The CDR3 loop spans 14 amino acids. Germline V gene lookup returns CDR1 SNHLY and CDR2 FYNNEI. Here the CDR3 reads CASSEVGQPYEQYF. The CDR3 DNA sequence: TGTGCCAGCAGTGAAGTCGGGCAGCCCTACGAGCAGTACTTC.

This clonotype was counted between two and nine times. The V and J genes are TRBV14 and TRBJ1-2; 9 bases fit TRBD1. Germline trimming cut 5 bases from V and 8 bases from J; bases unmatched to any gene: 6. CDR3 length equals 13 residues. Germline loops: CDR1 SGHDN, CDR2 FVKESK. CDR3 sequence: CASSFRTGAGYTF. The DNA of the CDR3 is TGTGCCAGCAGCTTCCGGACAGGGGCCGGCTACACCTTC.